The rows below give T cell receptor beta chains drawn from one sample of a study of T cells in Graves' hyperthyroidism and ophthalmopathy. From the multiplex PCR reads, TCRdb called clonotypes with MiXCR, one entry per CDR3 protein. This sample has some 300,000 distinct CDR3 sequences, with less than 20% found just once. The sample was blood. These receptors were obtained from a man aged 45-65 years with Graves' ophthalmopathy. The CDR3 runs from the conserved cysteine through the conserved F or W. D genes are given only for firm matches. Some rows have no size entry. The others give once, few or many, or a class for an expanded clone.

few | NA | TRBJ2-7 | TRBV16 | CASSQSVGVSYEQYF | TGTGCCAGCAGCCAATCGGTGGGAGTATCCTACGAGCAGTACTTC
many | NA | TRBJ1-2 | TRBV6-1 | CASSEVLGRTNYGYTF | TGTGCCAGCAGTGAGGTCCTCGGTCGTACTAACTATGGCTACACCTTC
many | TRBD1 | TRBJ2-7 | TRBV5-1 | CASSSGGTEQYF | TGCGCCAGCAGTTCAGGGGGAACCGAGCAGTACTTC
once | NA | TRBJ1-1 | TRBV5-1 | CASSLRGARNTEAFF | TGCGCCAGCAGCTTACGGGGGGCACGGAACACTGAAGCTTTCTTT
many | NA | TRBJ2-2 | TRBV11-1 | CASSSRGMSTGELFF | TGTGCCAGCAGCTCTCGAGGGATGAGCACCGGGGAGCTGTTTTTT
NA | NA | TRBJ2-2 | TRBV6-1 | CASRAGANTGELFF | TGTGCCAGCAGGGCAGGGGCGAACACCGGGGAGCTGTTTTTT
few | TRBD2 | TRBJ2-2 | TRBV20-1 | CSAREGGRTGELFF | TGCAGTGCTAGAGAGGGAGGGAGGACCGGGGAGCTGTTTTTT
once | NA | TRBJ2-7 | TRBV25-1 | CASSAAGAKYHEQYF | TGTGCCAGCAGCGCGGCTGGGGCAAAGTACCACGAGCAGTACTTC
many | NA | TRBJ1-1 | TRBV28 | CASSSGSSEAFF | TGTGCCAGCAGTTCAGGTAGCTCTGAAGCTTTCTTT
many | NA | TRBJ2-5 | TRBV20-1 | CSAFLSPISAEETQYF | TGCAGTGCTTTCCTCTCACCTATTAGCGCAGAAGAGACCCAGTACTTC
NA | NA | TRBJ2-5 | TRBV6-1 | CASSEVGGNQETQYF | TGTGCCAGCAGTGAGGTAGGGGGGAACCAAGAGACCCAGTACTTC
many | NA | TRBJ2-3 | TRBV2 | CASKDPGRSTDTQYF | TGTGCCAGCAAGGACCCTGGGCGTAGCACAGATACGCAGTATTTT
many | NA | TRBJ2-1 | TRBV6-1 | CASAPGPRTGEQFF | TGTGCCAGCGCCCCGGGGCCCCGGACGGGTGAGCAGTTCTTC
NA | NA | TRBJ1-2 | TRBV14 | CASSQDFYYGYTF | TGTGCCAGCAGCCAAGACTTTTACTATGGCTACACCTTC
NA | TRBD1 | TRBJ1-2 | TRBV6-1 | CASSEQGAGNYGYTF | TGTGCCAGCAGTGAGCAGGGGGCTGGAAACTATGGCTACACCTTC
NA | NA | TRBJ1-5 | TRBV12-3/TRBV12-4 | CASSSVVGRGDQPQHF | TGTGCCAGCAGTTCAGTCGTGGGGCGCGGGGATCAGCCCCAGCATTTT
NA | NA | TRBJ1-2 | TRBV5-1 | CASSRDTRNYGYTF | TGCGCCAGCAGCCGGGACACCCGTAACTATGGCTACACCTTC
NA | NA | TRBJ2-1 | TRBV28 | CASSFLRHNEQFF | TGTGCCAGCAGTTTTTTACGGCACAATGAGCAGTTCTTC
NA | NA | TRBJ2-7 | TRBV6-1 | CASSEGTDSTYEQYF | TGTGCCAGCAGTGAAGGAACGGACAGTACATACGAGCAGTACTTC
many | NA | TRBJ2-2 | TRBV11-2 | CASSFLLGAGELFF | TGTGCCAGCAGCTTCCTTCTCGGGGCCGGGGAGCTGTTTTTT
many | TRBD1 | TRBJ2-7 | TRBV5-1 | CASSRQGATGDEQYF | TGCGCCAGCAGCCGACAGGGGGCAACGGGGGACGAGCAGTACTTC
few | NA | TRBJ1-5 | TRBV6-1 | CASSELYGGAAQPQHF | TGTGCCAGCAGTGAACTTTACGGAGGGGCGGCTCAGCCCCAGCATTTT
NA | TRBD1 | TRBJ1-1 | TRBV3-1 | CASSGQGGWTEAFF | TGTGCCAGCAGCGGACAGGGGGGTTGGACTGAAGCTTTCTTT
NA | NA | TRBJ2-1 | TRBV15 | CATSRDLGREQFF | TGTGCCACCAGCAGAGATTTAGGCCGTGAGCAGTTCTTC
NA | NA | TRBJ1-1 | TRBV7-6 | CASSFSLGTEAFF | TGTGCCAGCAGCTTCTCCCTGGGCACTGAAGCTTTCTTT
NA | NA | TRBJ2-1 | TRBV9 | CASSALGLEYNEQFF | TGTGCCAGCAGCGCCCTAGGATTAGAGTACAATGAGCAGTTCTTC
few | NA | TRBJ1-5 | TRBV19 | CASSYGFNQPQHF | TGTGCCTCGAGCTACGGGTTCAATCAGCCCCAGCATTTT
many | TRBD1 | TRBJ1-6 | TRBV20-1 | CSARDTLRTGSPLHF | TGCAGTGCTAGAGATACCCTACGGACAGGTTCACCCCTCCACTTT
NA | NA | TRBJ1-4 | TRBV5-1 | CASSQVLTIVSLVDEKLFF | TGCGCCAGCAGCCAAGTACTAACAATAGTTAGTCTCGTGGATGAAAAACTGTTTTTT
few | NA | TRBJ2-1 | TRBV6-1 | CASGNRVSNEQFF | TGTGCCAGCGGCAACAGGGTCAGCAATGAGCAGTTCTTC
many | NA | TRBJ1-5 | TRBV6-2/TRBV6-3 | CASSYSRAPSINEPQHF | TGTGCCAGCAGTTACTCGAGGGCACCTAGCATCAATGAGCCCCAGCATTTT
many | NA | TRBJ2-5 | TRBV2 | CASTAGVGETQYF | TGTGCCAGCACCGCAGGGGTGGGAGAGACCCAGTACTTC
NA | TRBD2 | TRBJ2-1 | TRBV4-2 | CASSQGTSGANEQFF | TGTGCCAGCAGCCAAGGGACTAGCGGAGCTAATGAGCAGTTCTTC
few | NA | TRBJ1-6 | TRBV28 | CASLPPYNSPLHF | TGTGCCAGCTTGCCCCCCTATAATTCACCCCTCCACTTT
few | NA | TRBJ1-1 | TRBV24-1 | CATSGRGNTEAFF | TGTGCCACCAGTGGTCGGGGGAACACTGAAGCTTTCTTT
NA | NA | TRBJ2-6 | TRBV30 | CAWRPREAGANVLTF | TGTGCCTGGAGGCCCCGAGAGGCTGGGGCCAACGTCCTGACTTTC
many | TRBD2 | TRBJ2-1 | TRBV28 | CASSLLERELNEQFF | TGTGCCAGCAGTTTGCTGGAGCGGGAACTCAATGAGCAGTTCTTC
NA | TRBD2 | TRBJ2-3 | TRBV13 | CASGRDYYTDTQYF | TGTGCCAGCGGGAGGGACTACTACACAGATACGCAGTATTTT
NA | NA | TRBJ2-7 | TRBV20-1 | CSAHTVGLPYEQYF | TGCAGTGCTCATACGGTGGGGCTACCCTACGAGCAGTACTTC
NA | NA | TRBJ1-2 | TRBV6-1 | CASSELGRTTYGYTF | TGTGCCAGCAGTGAACTGGGCAGGACAACATATGGCTACACCTTC
few | NA | TRBJ1-2 | TRBV10-3 | CAISERSSGYTF | TGTGCCATCAGTGAGAGGAGTTCTGGCTACACCTTC
NA | TRBD2 | TRBJ2-1 | TRBV7-3 | CASSPNLAGGPGGEQFF | TGTGCCAGCAGCCCTAATTTAGCGGGAGGGCCCGGTGGTGAGCAGTTCTTC
few | TRBD2 | TRBJ2-3 | TRBV20-1 | CSARVKLAGVADTQYF | TGCAGTGCTAGAGTTAAGCTAGCGGGAGTCGCAGATACGCAGTATTTT
many | NA | TRBJ1-1 | TRBV28 | CASSSQNLDGLEAFF | TGTGCCAGCAGTTCCCAAAACCTCGACGGCCTTGAAGCTTTCTTT
many | TRBD1 | TRBJ1-5 | TRBV30 | CAWSSGQGNQPQHF | TGTGCCTGGAGTTCGGGACAGGGAAATCAGCCCCAGCATTTT
many | TRBD1 | TRBJ2-3 | TRBV5-8 | CASSRDRGTDTQYF | TGTGCCAGCAGCCGGGACAGGGGCACAGATACGCAGTATTTT
NA | NA | TRBJ2-3 | TRBV7-6 | CASSPSPDTQYF | TGTGCCAGCAGCCCTAGTCCAGATACGCAGTATTTT
NA | TRBD2 | TRBJ2-5 | TRBV14 | CASSPRGGLKTQYF | TGTGCCAGCAGCCCCCGGGGAGGGCTAAAGACCCAGTACTTC
NA | NA | TRBJ2-1 | TRBV7-9 | CASSSLTKAFDEQFF | TGTGCCAGCAGCTCCCTTACTAAAGCCTTCGATGAGCAGTTCTTC
NA | TRBD1 | TRBJ1-5 | TRBV5-1 | CASSEDRGLNQPQHF | TGCGCCAGCAGCGAAGACAGGGGTCTCAATCAGCCCCAGCATTTT